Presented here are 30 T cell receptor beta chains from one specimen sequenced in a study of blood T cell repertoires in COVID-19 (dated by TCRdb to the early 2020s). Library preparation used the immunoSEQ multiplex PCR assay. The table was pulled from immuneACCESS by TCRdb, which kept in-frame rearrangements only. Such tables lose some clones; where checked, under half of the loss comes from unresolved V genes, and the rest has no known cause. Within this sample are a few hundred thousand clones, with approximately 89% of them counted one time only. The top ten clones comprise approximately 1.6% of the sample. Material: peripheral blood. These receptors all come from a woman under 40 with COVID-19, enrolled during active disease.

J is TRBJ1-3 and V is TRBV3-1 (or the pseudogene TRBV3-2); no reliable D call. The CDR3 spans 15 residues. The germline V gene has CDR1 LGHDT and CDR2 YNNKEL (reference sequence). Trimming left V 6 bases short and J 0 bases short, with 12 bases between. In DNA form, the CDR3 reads TGTGCCAGCAGTCAGAGAGGAATCTCTGGAAACACCATATATTTT. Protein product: CASSQRGISGNTIYF.

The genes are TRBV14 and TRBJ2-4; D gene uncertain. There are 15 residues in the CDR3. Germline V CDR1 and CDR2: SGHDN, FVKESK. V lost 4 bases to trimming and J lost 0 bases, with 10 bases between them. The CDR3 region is CASSPPPGAKNIQYF. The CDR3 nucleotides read TGTGCCAGCAGCCCCCCCCCGGGAGCCAAAAACATTCAGTACTTC.

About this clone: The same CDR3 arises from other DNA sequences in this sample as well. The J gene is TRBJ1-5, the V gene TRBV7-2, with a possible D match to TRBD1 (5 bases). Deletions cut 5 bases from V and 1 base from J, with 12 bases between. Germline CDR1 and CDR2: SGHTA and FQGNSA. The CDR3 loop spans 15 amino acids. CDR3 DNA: TGTGCCAGCAGCCCGACCCGGGGGAGCAATCAGCCCCAGCATTTT. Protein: CASSPTRGSNQPQHF. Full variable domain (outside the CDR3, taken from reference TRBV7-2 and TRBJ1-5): GAGVSQSPSNKVTEKGKDVELRCDPISGHTALYWYRQSLGQGLEFLIYFQGNSAPDKSGLPSDRFSAERTGGSVSTLTIQRTQQEDSAVYLCASSPTRGSNQPQHFGDGTRLSIL.

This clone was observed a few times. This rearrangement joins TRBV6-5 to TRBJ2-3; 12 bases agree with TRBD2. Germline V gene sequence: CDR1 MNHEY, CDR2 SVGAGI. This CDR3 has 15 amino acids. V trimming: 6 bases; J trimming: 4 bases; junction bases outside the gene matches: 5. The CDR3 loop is CASSVTSGGPDTQYF. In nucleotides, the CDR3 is TGTGCCAGCAGCGTGACTAGCGGGGGACCAGATACGCAGTATTTT.

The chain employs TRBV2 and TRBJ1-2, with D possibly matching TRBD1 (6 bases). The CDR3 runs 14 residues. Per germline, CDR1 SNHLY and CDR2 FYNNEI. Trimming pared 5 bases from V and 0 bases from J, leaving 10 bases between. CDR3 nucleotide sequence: TGTGCCAGCAGTAGGACAGACTCTAACTATGGCTACACCTTC. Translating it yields CASSRTDSNYGYTF.

DNA for the CDR3: TGTGCCAGCAGCTTAGTCCGGGTCTACACAGATACGCAGTATTTT. Translation: CASSLVRVYTDTQYF. V gene TRBV7-9 combines with J gene TRBJ2-3; the D is unclear. With 1 base removed from V and 2 bases from J, the gap between germline ends came to 10 bases. This CDR3 contains 15 residues. Germline V lookup: CDR1 SEHNR, CDR2 FQNEAQ (reference sequence).

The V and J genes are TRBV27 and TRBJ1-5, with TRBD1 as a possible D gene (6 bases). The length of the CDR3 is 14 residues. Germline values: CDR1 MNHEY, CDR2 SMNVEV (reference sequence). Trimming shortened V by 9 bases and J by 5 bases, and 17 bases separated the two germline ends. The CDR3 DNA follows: TGTGCCAGGGACAGAACCGCTGGCGATCAGCCCCAGCATTTT. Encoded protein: CARDRTAGDQPQHF.

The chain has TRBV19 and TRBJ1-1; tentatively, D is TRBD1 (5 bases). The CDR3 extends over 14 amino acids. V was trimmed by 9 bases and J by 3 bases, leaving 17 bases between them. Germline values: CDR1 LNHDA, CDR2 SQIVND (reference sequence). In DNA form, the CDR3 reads TGTGCCAGCACAACAGATTCAGGGTACACTGAAGCTTTCTTT. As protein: CASTTDSGYTEAFF.

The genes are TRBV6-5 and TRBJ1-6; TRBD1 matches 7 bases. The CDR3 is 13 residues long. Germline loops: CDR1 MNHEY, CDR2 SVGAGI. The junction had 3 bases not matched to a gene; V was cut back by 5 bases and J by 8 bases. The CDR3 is CASSRQGDSPLHF. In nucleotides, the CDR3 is TGTGCCAGCAGTAGACAGGGTGATTCACCCCTCCACTTT.

In DNA, the CDR3 is TGTGCCAGCAGAACCTCAGGGGGCGCGGAAGGCTACACCTTC. Protein sequence: CASRTSGGAEGYTF. This chain joins TRBV6-6 and TRBJ1-2, with 8 nucleotides matching TRBD1. The germline gives CDR1 MNHNY, CDR2 SVGAGI (reference sequence). After removal of 6 bases from V and 8 bases from J, the junction contained 11 bases not matched to a gene. The CDR3 is 14 residues long.

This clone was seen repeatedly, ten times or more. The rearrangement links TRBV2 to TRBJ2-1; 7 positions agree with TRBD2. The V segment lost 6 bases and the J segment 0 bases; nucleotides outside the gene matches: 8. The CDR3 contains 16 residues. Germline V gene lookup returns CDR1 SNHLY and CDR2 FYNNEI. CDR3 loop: CASSGAGVLSYNEQFF. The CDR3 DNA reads TGTGCCAGCAGCGGTGCGGGGGTTCTCTCCTACAATGAGCAGTTCTTC.

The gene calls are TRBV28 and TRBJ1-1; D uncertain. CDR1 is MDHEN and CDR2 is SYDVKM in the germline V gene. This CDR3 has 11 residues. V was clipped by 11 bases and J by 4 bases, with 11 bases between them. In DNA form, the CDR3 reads TGTGCCGGCGGGGTGGCCACTGAAGCTTTCTTT. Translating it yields CAGGVATEAFF.

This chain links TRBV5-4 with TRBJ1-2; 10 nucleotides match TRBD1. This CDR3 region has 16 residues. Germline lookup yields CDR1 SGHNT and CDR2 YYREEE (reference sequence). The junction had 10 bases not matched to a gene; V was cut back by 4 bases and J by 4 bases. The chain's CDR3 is CASSANRDRGLYGYTF. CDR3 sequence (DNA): TGTGCCAGCAGCGCGAACCGGGACAGGGGTCTCTATGGCTACACCTTC.

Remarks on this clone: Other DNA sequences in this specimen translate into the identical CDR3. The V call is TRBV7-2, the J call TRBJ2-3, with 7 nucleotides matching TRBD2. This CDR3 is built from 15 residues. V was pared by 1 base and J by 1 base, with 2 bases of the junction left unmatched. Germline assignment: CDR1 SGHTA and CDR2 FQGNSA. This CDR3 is CASSLGSGGTDTQYF. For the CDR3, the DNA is TGTGCCAGCAGCTTAGGGAGCGGGGGCACAGATACGCAGTATTTT.

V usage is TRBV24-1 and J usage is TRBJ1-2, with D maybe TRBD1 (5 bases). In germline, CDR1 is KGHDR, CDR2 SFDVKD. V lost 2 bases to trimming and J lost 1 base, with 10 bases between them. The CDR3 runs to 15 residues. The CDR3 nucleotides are TGTGCCACCAGTGATTCTTTGGGGGGTAACTATGGCTACACCTTC. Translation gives CATSDSLGGNYGYTF.

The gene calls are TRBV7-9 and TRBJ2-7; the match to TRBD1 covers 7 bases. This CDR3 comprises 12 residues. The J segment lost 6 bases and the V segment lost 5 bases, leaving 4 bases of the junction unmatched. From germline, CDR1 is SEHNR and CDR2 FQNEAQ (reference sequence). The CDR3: CASSPGTAEQYV. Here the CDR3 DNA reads TGTGCCAGCAGCCCCGGGACAGCCGAGCAGTACGTC.

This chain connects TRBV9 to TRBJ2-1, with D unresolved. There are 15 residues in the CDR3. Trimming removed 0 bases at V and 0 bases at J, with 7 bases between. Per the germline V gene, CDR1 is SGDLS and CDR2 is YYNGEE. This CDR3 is CASSVGANSYNEQFF. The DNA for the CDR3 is TGTGCCAGCAGCGTAGGTGCTAACTCCTACAATGAGCAGTTCTTC.

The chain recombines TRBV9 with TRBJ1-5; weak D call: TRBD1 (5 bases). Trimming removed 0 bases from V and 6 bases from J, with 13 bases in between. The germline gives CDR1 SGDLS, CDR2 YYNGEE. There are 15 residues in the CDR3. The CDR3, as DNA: TGTGCCAGCAGCGTAGCCCCAGGGTCATCTCAGCCCCAGCATTTT. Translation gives CASSVAPGSSQPQHF.

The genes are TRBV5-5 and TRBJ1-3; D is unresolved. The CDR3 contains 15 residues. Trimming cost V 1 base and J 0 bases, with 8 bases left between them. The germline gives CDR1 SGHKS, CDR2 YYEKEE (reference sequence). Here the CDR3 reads CASSLYQDSGNTIYF. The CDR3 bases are TGTGCCAGCAGCTTGTACCAGGACTCTGGAAACACCATATATTTT.

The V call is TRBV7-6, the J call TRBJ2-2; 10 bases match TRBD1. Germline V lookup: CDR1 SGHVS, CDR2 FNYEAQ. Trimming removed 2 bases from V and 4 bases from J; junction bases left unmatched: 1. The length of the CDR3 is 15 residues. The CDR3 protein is CASSLRQGATGELFF. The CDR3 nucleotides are TGTGCCAGCAGCTTAAGACAGGGGGCCACCGGGGAGCTGTTTTTT.

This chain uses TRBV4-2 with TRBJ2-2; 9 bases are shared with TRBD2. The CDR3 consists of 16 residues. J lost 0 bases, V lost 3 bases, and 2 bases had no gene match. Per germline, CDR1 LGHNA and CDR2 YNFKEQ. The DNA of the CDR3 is TGTGCCAGCAGCCAGGCTAGCGGGGCGAACACCGGGGAGCTGTTTTTT. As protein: CASSQASGANTGELFF.

CDR3 DNA: TGTGCCAGCTCAAGCAAACGGACAGGAAATAATTCACCCCTCCACTTT. This gives the protein CASSSKRTGNNSPLHF. V usage is TRBV19 and J usage is TRBJ1-6, with TRBD1 identical over 7 bases. J gave up 5 bases and V 9 bases, and 13 bases lay outside the gene matches. The CDR3 totals 16 residues. Germline V gives CDR1 LNHDA, CDR2 SQIVND (reference sequence).

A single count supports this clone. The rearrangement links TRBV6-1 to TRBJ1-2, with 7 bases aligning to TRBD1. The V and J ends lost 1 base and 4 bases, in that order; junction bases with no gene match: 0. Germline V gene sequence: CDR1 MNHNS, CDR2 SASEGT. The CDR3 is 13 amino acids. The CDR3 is CASSEDRGYGYTF. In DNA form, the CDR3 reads TGTGCCAGCAGTGAAGACAGGGGCTATGGCTACACCTTC.

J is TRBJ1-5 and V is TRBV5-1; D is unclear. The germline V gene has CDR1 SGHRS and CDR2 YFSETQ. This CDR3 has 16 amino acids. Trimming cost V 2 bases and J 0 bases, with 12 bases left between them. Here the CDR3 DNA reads TGCGCCAGCAGCTTCGAACCGGGATATAGCAATCAGCCCCAGCATTTT. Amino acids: CASSFEPGYSNQPQHF.

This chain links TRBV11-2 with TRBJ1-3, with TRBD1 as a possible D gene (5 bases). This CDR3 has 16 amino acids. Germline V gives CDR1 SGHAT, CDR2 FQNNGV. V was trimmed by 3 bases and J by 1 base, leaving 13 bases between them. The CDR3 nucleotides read TGTGCCAGCAGCTTGAGAACAGGCGGTTCTGGAAACACCATATATTTT. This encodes CASSLRTGGSGNTIYF.

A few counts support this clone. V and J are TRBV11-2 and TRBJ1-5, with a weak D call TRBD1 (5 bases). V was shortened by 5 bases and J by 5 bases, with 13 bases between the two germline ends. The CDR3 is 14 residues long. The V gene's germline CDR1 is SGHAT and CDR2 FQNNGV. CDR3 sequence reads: CASSLSGGDQPQHF. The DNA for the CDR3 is TGTGCCAGCAGCCTATCGGGGGGGGATCAGCCCCAGCATTTT.

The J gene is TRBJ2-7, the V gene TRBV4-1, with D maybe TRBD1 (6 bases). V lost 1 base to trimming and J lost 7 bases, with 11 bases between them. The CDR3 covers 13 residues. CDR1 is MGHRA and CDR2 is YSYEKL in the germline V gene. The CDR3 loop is CASSQGRGGEQYV. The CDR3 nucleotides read TGCGCCAGCAGCCAAGGGCGAGGGGGTGAGCAGTACGTC.

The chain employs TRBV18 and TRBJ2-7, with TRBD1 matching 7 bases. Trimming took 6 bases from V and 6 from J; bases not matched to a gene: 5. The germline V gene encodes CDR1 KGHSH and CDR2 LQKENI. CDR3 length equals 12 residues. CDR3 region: CASSLDRVEQYV. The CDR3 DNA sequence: TGTGCCAGCTCCCTTGACAGGGTCGAGCAGTACGTC.

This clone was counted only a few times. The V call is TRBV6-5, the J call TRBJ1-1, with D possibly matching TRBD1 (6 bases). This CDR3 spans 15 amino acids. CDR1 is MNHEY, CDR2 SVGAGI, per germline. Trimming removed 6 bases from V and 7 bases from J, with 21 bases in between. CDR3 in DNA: TGTGCCAGCAGGGTCCGGGACACGGCCTTCGGTGAAGCTTTCTTT. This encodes CASRVRDTAFGEAFF.

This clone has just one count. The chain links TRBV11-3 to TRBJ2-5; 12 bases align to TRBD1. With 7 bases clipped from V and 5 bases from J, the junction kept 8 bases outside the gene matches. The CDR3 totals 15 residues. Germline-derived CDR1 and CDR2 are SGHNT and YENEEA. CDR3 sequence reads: CASNTGTGGSETQYF. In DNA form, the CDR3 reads TGTGCCAGCAACACCGGGACAGGGGGCTCTGAGACCCAGTACTTC.